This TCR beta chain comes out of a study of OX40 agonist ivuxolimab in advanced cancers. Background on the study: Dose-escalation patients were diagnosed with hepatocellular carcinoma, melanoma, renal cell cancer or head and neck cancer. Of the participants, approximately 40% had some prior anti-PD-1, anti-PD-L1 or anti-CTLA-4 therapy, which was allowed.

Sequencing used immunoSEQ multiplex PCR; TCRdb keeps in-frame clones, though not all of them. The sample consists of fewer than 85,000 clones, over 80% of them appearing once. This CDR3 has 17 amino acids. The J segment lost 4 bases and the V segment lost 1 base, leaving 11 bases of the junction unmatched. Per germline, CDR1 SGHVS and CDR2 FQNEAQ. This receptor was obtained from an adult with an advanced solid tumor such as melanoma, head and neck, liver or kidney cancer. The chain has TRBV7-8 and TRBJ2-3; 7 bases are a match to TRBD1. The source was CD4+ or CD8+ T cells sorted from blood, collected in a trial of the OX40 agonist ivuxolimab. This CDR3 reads CASSLDDHRGTSDTQYF. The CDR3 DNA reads TGTGCCAGCAGCTTAGACGATCACAGGGGTACGTCAGATACGCAGTATTTT.